This note documents a single TCR beta chain sequence. The entry originates in a study of blood T cell repertoires in COVID-19. For the study at large: Acute-phase and convalescent COVID-19 samples originated in the United States, Italy and Spain.

Germline CDR1 reads SGHDT; CDR2 reads YYEEEE. CDR3 length: 14 amino acids. With 0 bases removed from V and 6 bases from J, the gap between germline ends came to 12 bases. Original processing methods: Reference gene primers were amplified, and this amplification served to estimate nucleated cell counts. Produced via immunoSEQ multiplex PCR; TCRdb's table is partial and in-frame only. V, J and clone size were drawn from that table, and D and trimming were deduced from the DNA. There are some 110,000 clones in the sample; 80% to 90% occur only once, and 7.9% lies in the top ten. The TCR was taken from a man in his 70s who had recovered from COVID-19. The sample taken for sequencing was peripheral blood. The rearrangement links TRBV5-6 to TRBJ1-2, with D perhaps matching TRBD1 (5 bases). The CDR3 spells CASSLDAGYDGYTF. DNA of the CDR3: TGTGCCAGCAGCTTGGATGCAGGGTACGATGGCTACACCTTC.